This is a list of T cell receptor beta chains from one sample in a study of T cell responses to AZD1222 COVID-19 vaccine. Assay: immunoSEQ multiplex PCR; the TCRdb copy retains only in-frame clones and omits some. The sample holds 80,000 to 100,000 clones, 70% to 90% seen once. The specimen comprised peripheral blood, sampled 28 days after the second AZD1222 dose. Source of these receptors: an adult who received the AZD1222 COVID-19 vaccine. Each CDR3 is given with its conserved first and last residue. The order of the fields is V gene, clone size, D gene, J gene, CDR3 DNA, CDR3 protein. The D gene is left open where the match is weak. The size of a clone is reported for some rows only, either as once, few or many, or as a class for expanded clones.

TRBV6-5,NA,NA,TRBJ1-1,TGTGCCAGCAGTTACCCCCTGGGTGAAGCTTTCTTT,CASSYPLGEAFF
TRBV7-2,NA,NA,TRBJ1-5,TGTGCCAGCAGCTTAGCGCGTCCAGGGGTTCATCAGCCCCAGCATTTT,CASSLARPGVHQPQHF
TRBV3-1/TRBV3-2,NA,NA,TRBJ1-5,TGTGCCAGCAGCCAAGAGGCAGGGGCCAATCAGCCCCAGCATTTT,CASSQEAGANQPQHF
TRBV11-2,NA,NA,TRBJ2-7,TGTGCCAGCAGCTTAGGGGACACACTCTACGAGCAGTACTTC,CASSLGDTLYEQYF
TRBV28,NA,TRBD1,TRBJ1-6,TGTGCCAGCAGAGGACAGGGGGCCTATAATTCACCCCTCCACTTT,CASRGQGAYNSPLHF
TRBV19,once,NA,TRBJ1-2,TGTGCCAGTAGTAAGGAAGGGGCGGCCTCGGTGTATGGCTACACCTTC,CASSKEGAASVYGYTF
TRBV11-2,NA,NA,TRBJ1-2,TGTGCCAGCAGCTCGATGGGGCGGGGCGGCTACACCTTC,CASSSMGRGGYTF
TRBV4-1,NA,NA,TRBJ2-1,TGCGCCAGCAGCCAAGATCCAACCGACTCAGGGAGGCACAATGAGCAGTTCTTC,CASSQDPTDSGRHNEQFF
TRBV11-3,NA,NA,TRBJ1-4,TGTGCCAGCAGCCCGAGAAAGAAACTGTTTTTT,CASSPRKKLFF
TRBV6-5,NA,NA,TRBJ1-5,TGTGCCAGCAGCCACGACAGTAGCAATCAGCCCCAGCATTTT,CASSHDSSNQPQHF
TRBV10-3,NA,NA,TRBJ1-2,TGTGCCATCAGTGGGCGTGAGAACTATGGCTACACCTTC,CAISGRENYGYTF
TRBV5-1,NA,TRBD2,TRBJ2-1,TGCGCCAGCAGCTCTAGCGGGTCCTACAATGAGCAGTTCTTC,CASSSSGSYNEQFF
TRBV14,NA,TRBD1,TRBJ1-3,TGTGCCAGCAGCCCAGGGGGAAGCTCTGGAAACACCATATATTTT,CASSPGGSSGNTIYF
TRBV6-2/TRBV6-3,NA,NA,TRBJ2-2,TGTGCCAGCAGTTACGGCGGGGAGCTGTTTTTT,CASSYGGELFF
TRBV7-2,NA,NA,TRBJ1-1,TGTGCCAGCAGCTTAGAGCCCAGGGCATATCGCACTGAAGCTTTCTTT,CASSLEPRAYRTEAFF
TRBV7-2,few,NA,TRBJ1-1,TGTGCCAGCAGCTTAGCGTTGCCGAACACTGAAGCTTTCTTT,CASSLALPNTEAFF
TRBV13,NA,NA,TRBJ2-4,TGTGCCAGCAGCTTCACTAGAGGAAACATTCAGTACTTC,CASSFTRGNIQYF
TRBV9,NA,TRBD1,TRBJ1-2,TGTGCCAGCAGCGCCTGGACAGGGACAACTAACTATGGCTACACCTTC,CASSAWTGTTNYGYTF
TRBV5-6,NA,NA,TRBJ1-2,TGTGCCAGCAGCTCGAGACAGGTGGCTAACTATGGCTACACCTTC,CASSSRQVANYGYTF
TRBV3-1/TRBV3-2,NA,NA,TRBJ2-5,TGTGCCAGCAGCCAAGGAGGGGGGGGTCCCTGGGCCCAGTACTTC,CASSQGGGGPWAQYF
TRBV19,NA,NA,TRBJ2-1,TGTGCCAGTAGTATCGTTCTAGTTCGCCACAATGAGCAGTTCTTC,CASSIVLVRHNEQFF
TRBV24-1,NA,TRBD2,TRBJ2-3,TGTGCCACCAGAGCGGGGGGTGCCACAGATACGCAGTATTTT,CATRAGGATDTQYF
TRBV9,NA,NA,TRBJ2-7,TGTGCCAGCAGCGTAGTAGTAGCGCTACCGGACAGTATCTCCTACGAGCAGTACTTC,CASSVVVALPDSISYEQYF
TRBV2,NA,TRBD2,TRBJ2-1,TGTGCCACCCAGCGGGGGGCCTACAATGAGCAGTTCTTC,CATQRGAYNEQFF
TRBV4-2,few,NA,TRBJ2-1,TGTGCCAGCAGCCAAGACCGGTCAAGCTCCTACAATGAGCAGTTCTTC,CASSQDRSSSYNEQFF
TRBV5-8,NA,NA,TRBJ1-3,TGTGCCAGCAGCCGGGGACTGCTGAGCTCTGGAAACACCATATATTTT,CASSRGLLSSGNTIYF
TRBV6-2/TRBV6-3,NA,NA,TRBJ2-1,TGTGCCAGCAGTGACCCTATAGGTGAGCAGTTCTTC,CASSDPIGEQFF
TRBV3-1/TRBV3-2,NA,NA,TRBJ1-6,TGTGCCAGCAGCCGAGGGCGGCTCGAAAATTCACCCCTCCACTTT,CASSRGRLENSPLHF
TRBV6-2/TRBV6-3,NA,NA,TRBJ1-2,TGTGCCAGCAGCGACTATGGCTACACCTTC,CASSDYGYTF
TRBV24-1,NA,NA,TRBJ2-3,TGTGCCACCAGTGCCCCGGGGGGCTCCCGCACAGATACGCAGTATTTT,CATSAPGGSRTDTQYF